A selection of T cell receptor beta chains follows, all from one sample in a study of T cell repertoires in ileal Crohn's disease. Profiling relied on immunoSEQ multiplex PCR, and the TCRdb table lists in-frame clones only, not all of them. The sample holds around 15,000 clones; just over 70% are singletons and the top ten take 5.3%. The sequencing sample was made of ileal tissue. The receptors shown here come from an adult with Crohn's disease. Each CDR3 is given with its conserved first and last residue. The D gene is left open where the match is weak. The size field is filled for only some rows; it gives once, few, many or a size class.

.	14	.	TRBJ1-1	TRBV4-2	TGTGCCAGCAGCCAAGATGCGGGGGCCACTGAAGCTTTCTTT	CASSQDAGATEAFF
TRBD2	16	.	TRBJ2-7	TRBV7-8	TGTGCCAGCAGCCGTGGATCAAGCGGGGTGCCCTACGAGCAGTACTTC	CASSRGSSGVPYEQYF
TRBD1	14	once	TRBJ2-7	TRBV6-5	TGTGCCAGCAGTTACGGACAGGGGAACTACGAGCAGTACTTC	CASSYGQGNYEQYF
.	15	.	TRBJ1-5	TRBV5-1	TGCGCCAGCAGCTTGCGGTCAGGAAGCAACCAGCCCCAGCATTTT	CASSLRSGSNQPQHF
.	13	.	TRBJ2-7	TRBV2	TGTGCCAGCAGTGGCGACACTAGTTACGAGCAGTACTTC	CASSGDTSYEQYF
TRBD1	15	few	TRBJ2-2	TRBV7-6	TGTGCCAGCAGCCCCGGGACAGGGCAAACCGGGGAGCTGTTTTTT	CASSPGTGQTGELFF
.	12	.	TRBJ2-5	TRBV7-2	TGTGCCAGCAGCCCGTACCAAGAGACCCAGTACTTC	CASSPYQETQYF
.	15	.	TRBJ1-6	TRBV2	TGTGCCAGCAGTGAATATCAGGGACTTAATTCACCCCTCCACTTT	CASSEYQGLNSPLHF
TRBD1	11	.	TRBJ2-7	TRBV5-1	TGCGCCAGCAGCTCAGGGGGCGAGCAGTACTTC	CASSSGGEQYF
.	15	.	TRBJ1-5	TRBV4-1	TGCGCCAGCAGCCAAGAGGAACAGGGAAATCAGCCCCAGCATTTT	CASSQEEQGNQPQHF
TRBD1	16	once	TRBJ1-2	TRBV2	TGTGCCAGCAGTGACCAAGGGACAGCACCCAACTATGGCTACACCTTC	CASSDQGTAPNYGYTF
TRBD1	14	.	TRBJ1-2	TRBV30	TGTGCCTGGAGTCCAGGGGGAGCTAACTATGGCTACACCTTC	CAWSPGGANYGYTF
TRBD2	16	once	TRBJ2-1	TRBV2	TGTGCCAGCAGTTACCAGACTAGCGGGGAGTACAATGAGCAGTTCTTC	CASSYQTSGEYNEQFF
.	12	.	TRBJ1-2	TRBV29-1	TGCAGCGCCCTCCGGGGAACTTATGGCTACACCTTC	CSALRGTYGYTF
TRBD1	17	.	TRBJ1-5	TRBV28	TGTGCCAGCAGTTCACTACCCCAAACAGGGGCCAATCAGCCCCAGCATTTT	CASSSLPQTGANQPQHF
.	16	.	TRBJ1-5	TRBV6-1	TGTGCCAGCAGTGCCTACAGGGAAGGCGGCAATCAGCCCCAGCATTTT	CASSAYREGGNQPQHF
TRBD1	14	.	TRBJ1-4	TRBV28	TGTGCCAGCAGGTACAGGGGTGCTAATGAAAAACTGTTTTTT	CASRYRGANEKLFF
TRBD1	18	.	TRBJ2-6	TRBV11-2	TGTGCCAGCAGCTTCCTACCGGGACAGGGCGGCGGGGCCAACGTCCTGACTTTC	CASSFLPGQGGGANVLTF
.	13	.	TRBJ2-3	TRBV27	TGTGCCAGCAGTACCTACCCCACAGATACGCAGTATTTT	CASSTYPTDTQYF
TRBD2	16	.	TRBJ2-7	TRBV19	TGTGCCAGTAGTATAGGAACTAGCGGGAGTCTCCACGAGCAGTACTTC	CASSIGTSGSLHEQYF
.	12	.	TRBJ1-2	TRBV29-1	TGCAGCGTTGACACACAGCTTTTGGGCTACACCTTC	CSVDTQLLGYTF
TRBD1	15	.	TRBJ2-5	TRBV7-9	TGTGCCAGCAGCGAAGGGGCCGACAGGGGAGAGACCCAGTACTTC	CASSEGADRGETQYF
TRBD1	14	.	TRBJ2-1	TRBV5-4	TGTGCCAGCAGCACTGGACAGGGTAACAATGAGCAGTTCTTC	CASSTGQGNNEQFF
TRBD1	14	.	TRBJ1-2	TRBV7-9	TGTGCCAGCAGCTCCGGGACAGGGTTGTATGGCTACACCTTC	CASSSGTGLYGYTF
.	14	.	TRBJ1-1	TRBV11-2	TGTGCCAGCGCTAGGGGAAGGATGAACACTGAAGCTTTCTTT	CASARGRMNTEAFF
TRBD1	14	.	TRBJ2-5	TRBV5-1	TGCGCCAGCAGCTTAAACCGGGACAGACAGACCCAGTACTTC	CASSLNRDRQTQYF
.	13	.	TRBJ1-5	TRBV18	TGTGCCAGCTCACCGGGCCCCAAGCAGCCCCAGCATTTT	CASSPGPKQPQHF
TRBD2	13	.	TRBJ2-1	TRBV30	TGTGCTACCACTAGCGGGGGGCACAATGAGCAGTTCTTC	CATTSGGHNEQFF
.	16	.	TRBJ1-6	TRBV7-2	TGTGCCAGCAGCTTAGGGTCCGGGGAACGGAGCTCACCCCTCCACTTT	CASSLGSGERSSPLHF
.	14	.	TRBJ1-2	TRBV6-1	TGTGCCAGCAGCCCGACAGGTGGAGGCTATGGCTACACCTTC	CASSPTGGGYGYTF
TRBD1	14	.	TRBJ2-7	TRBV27	TGTGCCAGCAGTTTCCGGGACAGGGGGCGCGAGCAGTACTTC	CASSFRDRGREQYF
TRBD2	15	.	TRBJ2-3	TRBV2	TGTGCCAGCAGTTCTAGCGGGGGGCGGTGGGATACGCAGTATTTT	CASSSSGGRWDTQYF
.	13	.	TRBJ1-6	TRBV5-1	TGCGCCAGCAGCCCAGAGGGGGAATCACCCCTCCACTTT	CASSPEGESPLHF
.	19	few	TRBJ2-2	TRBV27	TGTGCCAGCAGTTTGGGGACAACAGGGACCAATCTTTACACCGGGGAGCTGTTTTTT	CASSLGTTGTNLYTGELFF
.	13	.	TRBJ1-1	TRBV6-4	TGTGCCAGCAGTGACGGCGGCCCGGGTGAAGCTTTCTTT	CASSDGGPGEAFF
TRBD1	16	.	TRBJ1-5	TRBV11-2	TGTGCCAGCAGCTTAGACTGGACAGGAGGGAATCAGCCCCAGCATTTT	CASSLDWTGGNQPQHF
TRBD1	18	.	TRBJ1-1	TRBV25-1	TGTGCCAGCAGTCTACTAACAGGGGGTGGAAGCATGAACACTGAAGCTTTCTTT	CASSLLTGGGSMNTEAFF
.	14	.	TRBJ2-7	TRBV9	TGTGCCAGCAGCGTAGACGGGAGCTCCTACGAGCAGTACTTC	CASSVDGSSYEQYF
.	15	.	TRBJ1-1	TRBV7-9	TGTGCCAGCAGCTTAGCAGGCAGGAAGAACACTGAAGCTTTCTTT	CASSLAGRKNTEAFF
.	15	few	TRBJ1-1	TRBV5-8	TGTGCCAGCAGCTTGGTCGTGGAAAGGAGCACTGAAGCTTTCTTT	CASSLVVERSTEAFF
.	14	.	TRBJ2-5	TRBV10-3	TGTGCCATCAGCCGCGGGACCTCCCAAGAGACCCAGTACTTC	CAISRGTSQETQYF
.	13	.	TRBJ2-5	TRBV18	TGTGCCAGCTCACCAGGGCATTGGGAGACCCAGTACTTC	CASSPGHWETQYF
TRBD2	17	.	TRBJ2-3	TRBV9	TGTGCCAGCAGCGTGCTGGGGAGCGGGGGGGCCCCAGATACGCAGTATTTT	CASSVLGSGGAPDTQYF
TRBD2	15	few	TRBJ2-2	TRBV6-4	TGTGCCAGCAGTGACTCAGCGGGGGGCACCGGGGAGCTGTTTTTT	CASSDSAGGTGELFF
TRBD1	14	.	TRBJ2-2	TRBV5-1	TGCGCCAGCAGCGAAAGACAGGGTACCGGGGAGCTGTTTTTT	CASSERQGTGELFF
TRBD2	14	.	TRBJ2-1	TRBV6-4	TGTGCCAGCAGTGAACTAGCGGGAGTCGATGAGCAGTTCTTC	CASSELAGVDEQFF
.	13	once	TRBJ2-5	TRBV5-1	TGCGCCAGCAGGGGACTGTACCAAGAGACCCAGTACTTC	CASRGLYQETQYF
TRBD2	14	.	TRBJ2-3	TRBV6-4	TGTGCCAGCAGTGCTAGCGGGAGCCCAGATACGCAGTATTTT	CASSASGSPDTQYF
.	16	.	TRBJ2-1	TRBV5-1	TGCGCCAGCAGCTTGCAGGGTATGGGCGGGGTGAATGAGCAGTTCTTC	CASSLQGMGGVNEQFF
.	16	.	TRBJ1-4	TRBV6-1	TGTGCCAGCAGTGAAGTGCAGGGCGCAACTAATGAAAAACTGTTTTTT	CASSEVQGATNEKLFF
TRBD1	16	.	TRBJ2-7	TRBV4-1	TGCGCCAGCAGCCAAGTATATGCAGGGGGCCGGGGCGAGCAGTACTTC	CASSQVYAGGRGEQYF
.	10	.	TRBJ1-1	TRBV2	TGTGCCAGCCCTAACACTGAAGCTTTCTTT	CASPNTEAFF